Reported below is one T cell receptor beta chain. These data are taken from a study of blood T cell repertoires in COVID-19. Study at large: The origin of the acute and convalescent COVID-19 samples was the United States, Italy and Spain. T cells, B-cell-depleted T cells, or PBMCs supplied cDNA or gDNA.

This CDR3 is 14 amino acids long. Germline lookup yields CDR1 MNHEY and CDR2 SMNVEV (reference sequence). J lost 7 bases, V lost 4 bases, and 3 bases had no gene match. As originally analysed: Counts of nucleated cells, estimated from reference gene primer amplification, were obtained. The data were produced by immunoSEQ multiplex PCR, yet TCRdb's version contains in-frame clones alone and is incomplete. Clone size and V and J calls were adopted from that table, with D and trimming inferred from the DNA. The sample lists approximately 670,000 clones, 90% seen once, with over 0.2% in the top ten. The chain links TRBV27 to TRBJ2-2; 10 positions agree with TRBD1. Source material: peripheral blood. The sequence derives from a woman under 30 with acute or convalescent COVID-19. CDR3 amino acids: CASSSGQGFGELFF. The CDR3, as DNA: TGTGCCAGCAGTTCGGGACAGGGGTTCGGGGAGCTGTTTTTT.